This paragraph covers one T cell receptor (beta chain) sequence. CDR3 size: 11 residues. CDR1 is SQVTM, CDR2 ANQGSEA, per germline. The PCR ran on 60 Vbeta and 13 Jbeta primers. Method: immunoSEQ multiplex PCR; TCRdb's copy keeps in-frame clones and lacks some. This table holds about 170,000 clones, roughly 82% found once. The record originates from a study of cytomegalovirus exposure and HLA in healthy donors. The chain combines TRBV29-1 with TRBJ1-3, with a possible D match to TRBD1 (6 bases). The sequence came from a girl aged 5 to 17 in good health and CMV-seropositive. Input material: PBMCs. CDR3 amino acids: CAGAYGNTIYF. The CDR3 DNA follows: TGCGCGGGGGCCTATGGAAACACCATATATTTT. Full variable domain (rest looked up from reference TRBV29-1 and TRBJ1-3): SAVISQKPSRDICQRGTSLTIQCQVDSQVTMMFWYRQQPGQSLTLIATANQGSEATYESGFVIDKFPISRPNLTFSTLTVSNMSPEDSSIYLCAGAYGNTIYFGEGSWLTVV.